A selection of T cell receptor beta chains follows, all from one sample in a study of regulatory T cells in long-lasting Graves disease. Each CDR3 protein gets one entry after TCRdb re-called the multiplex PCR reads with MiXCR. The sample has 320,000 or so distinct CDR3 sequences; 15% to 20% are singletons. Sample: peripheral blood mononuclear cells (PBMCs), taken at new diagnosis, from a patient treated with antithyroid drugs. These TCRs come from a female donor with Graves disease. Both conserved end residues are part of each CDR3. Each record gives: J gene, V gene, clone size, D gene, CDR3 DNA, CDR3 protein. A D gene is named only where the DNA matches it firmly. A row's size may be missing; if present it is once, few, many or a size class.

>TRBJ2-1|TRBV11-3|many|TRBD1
TGTGCCAGCAGCTTAGGGGACAGGGGGCACCCCTACAATGAGCAGTTCTTC
CASSLGDRGHPYNEQFF
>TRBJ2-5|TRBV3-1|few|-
TGTGCCAGCAGCCAAGGTGGAGAGGAGACCCAGTACTTC
CASSQGGEETQYF
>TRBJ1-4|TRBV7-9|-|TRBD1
TGTGCCAGCAGCCCGGGACAGAATAATGAAAAACTGTTTTTT
CASSPGQNNEKLFF
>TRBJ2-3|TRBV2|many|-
TGTGCCAGCAGTGGTAACAGGCTGGGGGGAAATACGCAGTATTTT
CASSGNRLGGNTQYF
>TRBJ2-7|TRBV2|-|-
TGTGCCAGCGACGACGTTACAGAGAAAACCTACGAGCAGTACTTC
CASDDVTEKTYEQYF
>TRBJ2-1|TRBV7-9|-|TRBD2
TGTGCCAGCAGCCCCGTGGGACTAGCGGGAGAGAATGAGCAGTTCTTC
CASSPVGLAGENEQFF
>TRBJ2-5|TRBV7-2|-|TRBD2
TGTGCCAGCAGACCGTCGGGGGGGGGAAAGACCCAGTACTTC
CASRPSGGGKTQYF
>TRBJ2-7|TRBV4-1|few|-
TGCGCCAGCAGCCACCCGACAGGACCCTTCTACGAGCAGTACTTC
CASSHPTGPFYEQYF
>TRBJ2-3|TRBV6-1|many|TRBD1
TGTGCCAGTCTTGGGTCGGCAGGGGGAAATACGCAGTATTTT
CASLGSAGGNTQYF
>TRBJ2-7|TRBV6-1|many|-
TGTGCCAGCAGTGAAAGTGACAGCTACGAGCAGTACTTC
CASSESDSYEQYF
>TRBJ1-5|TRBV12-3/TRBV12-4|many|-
TGTGCCAGCAGTTTTATTCGTCAGCCCCAGCATTTT
CASSFIRQPQHF
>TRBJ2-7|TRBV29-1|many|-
TGCAGCGTTGTCGTCCGAACCGGCGAGCAGTACTTC
CSVVVRTGEQYF
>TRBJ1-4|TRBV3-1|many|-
TGTGCCAGCAGCCAAGAGGTGGCAGGGTATGAAAAACTGTTTTTT
CASSQEVAGYEKLFF
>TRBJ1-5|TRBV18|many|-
TGTGCCAGCTCAGCGAAGAGCAATCAGCCCCAGCATTTT
CASSAKSNQPQHF
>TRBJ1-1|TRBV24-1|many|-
TGTGCCACCAGTGATTTCTACACCGGGACGGGAGCTTTCTTT
CATSDFYTGTGAFF
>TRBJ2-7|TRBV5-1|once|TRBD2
TGCGCCAGCAGCTTGGCCTCTCGGAGGACTAGCGGAACCTACGAGCAGTACTTC
CASSLASRRTSGTYEQYF
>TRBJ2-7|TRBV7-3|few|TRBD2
TGTGCCAGCAGCTTATGGGCTAGCGGGACCAAGCAGTACTTC
CASSLWASGTKQYF
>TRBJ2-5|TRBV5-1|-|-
TGCGCCAGCAGCTTGGCCTCAGGACAGCACGAGACCCAGTACTTC
CASSLASGQHETQYF
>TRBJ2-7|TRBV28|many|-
TGTGCCAGCAGTTTTTTGCAGGGCCCCCACGAGCAGTACTTC
CASSFLQGPHEQYF
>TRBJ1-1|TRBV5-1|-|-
TGCGCCAGCAGCTTGGATCCGGGGGGCACTGAAGCTTTCTTT
CASSLDPGGTEAFF
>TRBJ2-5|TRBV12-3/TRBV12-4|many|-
TGTGCCAGCAGGGGGGGGGGACAGCTCCAAGAGACCCAGTACTTC
CASRGGGQLQETQYF
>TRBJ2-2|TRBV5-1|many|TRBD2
TGCGCCAGCAGCACGGGACTAGCGGGAGTGATCGGGGAGCTGTTTTTT
CASSTGLAGVIGELFF
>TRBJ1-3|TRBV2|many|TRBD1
TGTGCCAGCAGTGATGGAAGGGACAGGGTCCAGATACGCATATATTTT
CASSDGRDRVQIRIYF
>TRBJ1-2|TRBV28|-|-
TGTGCCATCTCCGCAGGGGCTAACTATGGCTACACCTTC
CAISAGANYGYTF
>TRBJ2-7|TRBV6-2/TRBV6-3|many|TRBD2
TGTGCCAGCAGTTACTCGGCGGGACTAGCGGTTCCCCTCTCCTACGAGCAGTACTTC
CASSYSAGLAVPLSYEQYF
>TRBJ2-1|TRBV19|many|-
TGTGCCACGAGCCCGATACCCCTAGATGAGCAGTTCTTC
CATSPIPLDEQFF
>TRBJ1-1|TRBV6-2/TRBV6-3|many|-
TGTGCCAGCGCACCTGATTCGGACAGCTTGAACACTGAAGCTTTCTTT
CASAPDSDSLNTEAFF
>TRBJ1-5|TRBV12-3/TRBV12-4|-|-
TGTGCCAGCAGTTTAGAGGGGGGGAGTCAGCCCCAGCATTTT
CASSLEGGSQPQHF
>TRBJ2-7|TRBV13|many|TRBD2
TGTGCCAGCAGCACCCAGCGGGAGAGGAGCGAGCAGTACTTC
CASSTQRERSEQYF
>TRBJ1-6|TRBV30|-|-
TGTGCCTGGAGTGTACCGGCAGGGGTAACACTTTCACCCCTCCACTTT
CAWSVPAGVTLSPLHF
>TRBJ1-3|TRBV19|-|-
TGTGCCAGTAGTATCGGGGGGGACCGATTCGAGCTTTCTGGAAACACCATATATTTT
CASSIGGDRFELSGNTIYF
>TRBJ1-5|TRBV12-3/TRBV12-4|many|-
TGTGCCAGCAGTTTGGCTGGAACTCAGCCCCAGCATTTT
CASSLAGTQPQHF
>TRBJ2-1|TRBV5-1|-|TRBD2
TGCGCCAGCAGCTTGGCCCTAGGTAGCGGGAGGCCTTTCTACAATGAGCAGTTCTTC
CASSLALGSGRPFYNEQFF
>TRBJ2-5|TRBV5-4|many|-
TGTGCCAGCAGCCGCGGGACACACCAAGAGACCCAGTACTTC
CASSRGTHQETQYF
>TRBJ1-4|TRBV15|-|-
TGTGCCACCAGCGCTGGGGAGAAGGAGAAACTGTTTTTT
CATSAGEKEKLFF
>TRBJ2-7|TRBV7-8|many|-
TGTGCCAGCAGCGAAAAGACTACCCCGACTTCCTACGAGCAGTACTTC
CASSEKTTPTSYEQYF
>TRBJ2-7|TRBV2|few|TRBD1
TGTGCCAGCAGCCGGGACAGGGGGCAAAATGTGGACCTGACGGACGAGCAGTACTTC
CASSRDRGQNVDLTDEQYF
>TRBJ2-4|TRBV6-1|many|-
TGTGCCAGCAGTGAAGGACAGCGCAAGTACTTC
CASSEGQRKYF
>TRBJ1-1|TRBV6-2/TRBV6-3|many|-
TGTGCCAGCAGCGAAGGGTCAGGGAACACTGAAGCTTTCTTT
CASSEGSGNTEAFF
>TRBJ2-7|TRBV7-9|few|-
TGTGCCAGCAGCTCAGCGACCGGATCCGACTACGAGCAGTACTTC
CASSSATGSDYEQYF
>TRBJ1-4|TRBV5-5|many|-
TGTGCCAGCAGCTTATGGGACGGTTTTAGAGGCAAACTGTTTTTT
CASSLWDGFRGKLFF
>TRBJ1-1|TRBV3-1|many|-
TGTGCCAGCAGCCGGCAGGCAGGGTTTGAGACTGAAGCTTTCTTT
CASSRQAGFETEAFF
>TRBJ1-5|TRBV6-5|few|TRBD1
TGTGCCAGCAGTTACAGGGGGCTTCAGCCCCAGCATTTT
CASSYRGLQPQHF
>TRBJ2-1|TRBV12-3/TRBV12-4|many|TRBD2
TGTGCCAGCAGTTTAGAACTAGCGGGTGGTGCAAGTGAGCAGTTCTTC
CASSLELAGGASEQFF
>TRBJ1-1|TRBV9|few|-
TGTGCCAGCAGCGTAGCTAGCAGGCTCACTGAAGCTTTCTTT
CASSVASRLTEAFF
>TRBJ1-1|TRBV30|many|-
TGTGCCTGGAGTGTTGGGGCAGGGCATATTGAAGCTTTCTTT
CAWSVGAGHIEAFF
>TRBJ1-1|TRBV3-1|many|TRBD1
TGTGCCAGCAGCCCCCGAGGAGGACAGGGGGCGAGTGAAGCTTTCTTT
CASSPRGGQGASEAFF
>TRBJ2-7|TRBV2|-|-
TGTGCCAGCAGTCGAGCAAGCATGCCATACGAGCAGTACTTC
CASSRASMPYEQYF
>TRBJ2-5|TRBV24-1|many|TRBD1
TGTGCCACCAGTGACCCGACAGGGAAGGAGGAAAAGACCCAGTACTTC
CATSDPTGKEEKTQYF
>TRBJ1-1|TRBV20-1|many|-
TGCAGTGTTAAAAGCGGCACTGAAGCTTTCTTT
CSVKSGTEAFF
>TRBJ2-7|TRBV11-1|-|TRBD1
TGTGCCAGCAGCCCAACTCAGGGGGCGGCCGAGCAGTACTTC
CASSPTQGAAEQYF
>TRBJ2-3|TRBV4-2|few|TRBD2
TGTGCCAGCAGCCGGGGGGAACTAGCGGGAGTGAGTGGCACAGATACGCAGTATTTT
CASSRGELAGVSGTDTQYF
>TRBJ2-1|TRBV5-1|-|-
TGCGCCAGCAGCCAGCCCCTTAGCGGAGAGCAGTTCTTC
CASSQPLSGEQFF
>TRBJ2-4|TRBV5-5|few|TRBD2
TGTGCCAGCAGCTTGGCCCCCCTACTAGCGGGAGGGAATATAGCCAAAAACATTCAGTACTTC
CASSLAPLLAGGNIAKNIQYF
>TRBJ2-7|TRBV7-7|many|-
TGTGCTAGCAGTCATGGACCCTCCTACGAGCAGTACTTC
CASSHGPSYEQYF
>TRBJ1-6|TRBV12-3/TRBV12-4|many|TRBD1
TGTGCCAGCAGTGGGGACAGATTCAATTCACCCCTCCACTTT
CASSGDRFNSPLHF
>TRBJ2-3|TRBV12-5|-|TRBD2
TGTGCTAGTGGTTCCCCCGAGCGGGAGGGGACAGATACGCAGTATTTT
CASGSPEREGTDTQYF
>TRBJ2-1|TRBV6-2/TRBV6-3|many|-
TGTGCCAGCAGTTACTCGGACTTATACAATGAGCAGTTCTTC
CASSYSDLYNEQFF
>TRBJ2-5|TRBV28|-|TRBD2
TGTGCCAGCAGTCCCACTAGCGTTAGAAACCAGGAGACCCAGTACTTC
CASSPTSVRNQETQYF
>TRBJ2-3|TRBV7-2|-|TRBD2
TGTGCCAGCGGGGCTAGCGGGAGTGGCACAGATACGCAGTATTTT
CASGASGSGTDTQYF